This T cell receptor (beta chain) appears in the sequencing data of a study of shared clonotypes between healthy human individuals. There are 16 residues in the CDR3. The V gene's germline CDR1 is SQVTM and CDR2 ANQGSEA. In the case of this clone: Its antigen is unknown.

General study results and limits: For naive CD4 cells, roughly 5% of clonotypes were shared across a handful of donors.

Sequencing used immunoSEQ multiplex PCR; TCRdb keeps in-frame clones, though not all of them. The sample yields 850,000 to 1,100,000 clones, around 77% seen once. The chain recombines TRBV29-1 with TRBJ2-3, with 8 bases fitting TRBD1. The clonotype comes from a young man in good health. Some clones in this sample may be carry-over from other donors' samples. Sequenced: memory CD4+ T cells from PBMCs. Subset here: CD45RA-negative fraction. CDR3 nucleotide sequence: TGCGGCGCCCAAGGGACAGGCCGAGGGGCCACAGATACGCAGTATTTT. This codes for CGAQGTGRGATDTQYF.